Only one count was recorded for the clone carrying this T cell receptor (beta chain). Its specificity is not known. This CDR3 spans 17 amino acids. V gave up 4 bases and J gave up 0 bases; unmatched junction bases: 5. Looked up from germline, CDR1 is ENHRY and CDR2 is SYGVKD. The sample comes from a study of cytotoxic CD8 clonotypes in ibrutinib-treated CLL. Turning to the study itself: Responses: 24 partial, 2 complete; after median around 68 months, approximately 15 stayed remitted, 12 progressed.

General study points: The public clonotypes identified were infrequent and showed contraction or stability on treatment.

TCRdb's copy holds only in-frame clones and misses some; the assay was immunoSEQ multiplex PCR. The profile shows around 200,000 clones, approximately 79% of them singletons. The TCR was taken from a human donor with chronic lymphocytic leukemia. The V gene is TRBV10-3, the J gene TRBJ2-3; TRBD2 matches 12 bases. Sequenced material: PBMCs, taken after 12 months of ibrutinib treatment. The CDR3 protein is CAISALAGGRSTDTQYF. CDR3 sequence (DNA): TGTGCCATCAGTGCGCTAGCGGGGGGGAGAAGCACAGATACGCAGTATTTT.